These 20 T cell receptor beta chains were sequenced from one sample in a study of T-cell reconstitution after alpha-beta-depleted transplantation in children (dated by TCRdb to the mid-2010s). The treatment or condition label corresponds to: allogeneic hematopoietic cell transplantation with graft depleted of TCRalphabeta T cells and CD19 B cells. The library was produced with PCR. The data were produced on an Illumina HiSeq 2500. Molecular barcoding was employed in the preparation of TCR libraries, with unique molecular identifiers being used to normalize TCRbeta repertoire quantification. The public reads were reprocessed in TCRdb via fastp at Q25 and MiXCR, keeping in-frame beta chains. Rows matching on CDR3 protein sequence are summarized as one entry with the most common DNA and genes. The sample includes about 350,000 distinct CDR3 sequences, with around 15% observed a single time. The ten largest clones add up to approximately 38% of the sample.

The sequencing here drew on PBMCs, mostly from graft donor cells, taken 360 days after TCRalphabeta/CD19-depleted stem cell transplant. These receptors all stem from a male patient between 2 and 15 years old who had a stem cell transplant for acute lymphoblastic leukemia, so the T cells may come from the graft donor.

In DNA form, the CDR3 reads TGTGCCAGCAGCTCTAGCGGGAGGGCCCGCTACGAGCAGTACTTC. Its translation is CASSSSGRARYEQYF. V is TRBV28 and J is TRBJ2-7; 12 positions agree with TRBD2. The CDR3 covers 15 residues. CDR1 is MDHEN, CDR2 SYDVKM, per germline. The V and J ends lost 6 bases and 3 bases, in that order; junction bases with no gene match: 6.

There are a few counts of this clonotype. The chain employs TRBV6-2 or TRBV6-3 and TRBJ2-2, with D maybe TRBD1 (5 bases). CDR1 and CDR2 from the germline V gene are MNHEY and SVGEGT. Trimming stripped 0 bases from V and 4 bases from J, with 6 bases between. The length of the CDR3 is 14 residues. DNA of the CDR3: TGTGCCAGCAGTTACTCAAGGGGCACCGGGGAGCTGTTTTTT. This codes for CASSYSRGTGELFF.

This clonotype was detected only a few times. The rearrangement links TRBV29-1 to TRBJ2-5; 7 positions match TRBD1. V shed 3 bases and J 2 bases; nucleotides not matched to a gene: 3. CDR1 is SQVTM and CDR2 is ANQGSEA in the germline V gene. CDR3 length: 13 amino acids. CDR3 sequence reads: CSVDKGAQETQYF. In nucleotides, the CDR3 is TGCAGCGTTGATAAGGGGGCTCAAGAGACCCAGTACTTC.

J is TRBJ2-2 and V is TRBV7-2; 14 bases align to TRBD2. J was trimmed by 3 bases and V by 4 bases; bases with no gene match: 1. The CDR3 loop spans 16 amino acids. Germline V gene data show CDR1 as SGHTA and CDR2 as FQGNSA. The CDR3 reads CASSWTSGRHTGELFF. The CDR3 DNA is TGTGCCAGCAGCTGGACTAGCGGGAGGCACACCGGGGAGCTGTTTTTT.

The gene calls are TRBV7-2 and TRBJ2-7; 8 nucleotides line up with TRBD2. This CDR3 has 15 residues. V gave up 1 base and J gave up 1 base; unmatched junction bases: 3. Germline-derived CDR1 and CDR2 are SGHTA and FQGNSA. CDR3 coding DNA: TGTGCCAGCAGCTTAGGGCGGGAGGTATCCTACGAGCAGTACTTC. It specifies CASSLGREVSYEQYF.

In this sample, this clonotype turned up a few times. The V and J genes are TRBV28 and TRBJ2-7; 11 nucleotides line up with TRBD2. With V trimmed by 9 bases and J by 5 bases, 6 bases remained unmatched. Germline V gene data show CDR1 as MDHEN and CDR2 as SYDVKM. CDR3 length equals 13 residues. CDR3 loop: CASTSGRRNEQYF. In DNA form, the CDR3 reads TGTGCCAGTACTAGCGGGAGAAGGAACGAGCAGTACTTC.

The sample holds a few counts of this clonotype. This chain uses TRBV4-3 with TRBJ2-3; D is possibly TRBD1 (5 bases). The CDR3 runs 17 residues. Germline values: CDR1 LGHNA, CDR2 YSLEER. The ends were cut back, 0 bases at V and 0 bases at J, with 13 bases in the middle. In nucleotides, the CDR3 is TGCGCCAGCAGCCAAGAACGGACATCAGCTAGCACAGATACGCAGTATTTT. Its translation: CASSQERTSASTDTQYF.

This chain uses TRBV29-1 with TRBJ2-3; D perhaps matches TRBD1 (6 bases). In germline, CDR1 is SQVTM, CDR2 ANQGSEA. CDR3 length equals 15 residues. V lost 2 bases to trimming and J lost 2 bases, with 14 bases between them. CDR3 in amino acids: CSVESRGLNTDTQYF. The CDR3 DNA reads as TGCAGCGTTGAAAGCAGGGGCTTAAACACAGATACGCAGTATTTT.

This chain uses TRBV12-3 or TRBV12-4 with TRBJ2-5; D perhaps matches TRBD1 (6 bases). CDR3 length equals 20 residues. Trimming shortened V by 1 base and J by 0 bases, and 24 bases separated the two germline ends. As DNA, the CDR3 is TGTGCCAGCAGTTTAGATGGCGTGTTGTCAGGGGCAGGGGACCAAGAGACCCAGTACTTC. Translated, it gives CASSLDGVLSGAGDQETQYF.

The chain links TRBV6-6 to TRBJ1-5; 7 nucleotides align to TRBD1. The CDR3 has 13 amino acids. After removal of 6 bases from V and 6 bases from J, the junction contained 5 bases not matched to a gene. Per germline, CDR1 MNHNY and CDR2 SVGAGI (reference sequence). Written as DNA, the CDR3 is TGTGCCAGCAGACTCGACAGGGTTCAGCCCCAGCATTTT. Translated: CASRLDRVQPQHF.

In this sample, this clonotype turned up many times. The chain employs TRBV29-1 and TRBJ2-1; D remains unclear. Germline values: CDR1 SQVTM, CDR2 ANQGSEA. Trimming cost V 4 bases and J 9 bases, with 10 bases left between them. The CDR3 consists of 11 residues. The CDR3 coding sequence is TGCAGCGTTGGGGTAGCCCTTGAGCAGTTCTTC. Its protein is CSVGVALEQFF.

The V gene is TRBV5-1, the J gene TRBJ2-5; possibly TRBD1 for D (5 bases). The V gene lost 0 bases and the J gene lost 4 bases, with 10 bases spanning the gap. CDR1 SGHRS and CDR2 YFSETQ come from the germline V gene. The length of the CDR3 is 14 residues. CDR3 sequence reads: CASSLARASETQYF. As DNA, the CDR3 is TGCGCCAGCAGCTTGGCCAGGGCCTCAGAGACCCAGTACTTC.

The CDR3 loop reads CSAIPPVGNEQFF. CDR3 coding DNA: TGCAGTGCTATACCCCCCGTTGGCAATGAGCAGTTCTTC. J is TRBJ2-1 and V is TRBV20-1; D gene uncertain. Trimming removed 4 bases at V and 6 bases at J, with 13 bases between. This CDR3 contains 13 residues. CDR1 and CDR2 from the germline V gene are DFQATT and SNEGSKA (reference sequence).

This clonotype was recorded a few times. This chain connects TRBV10-3 to TRBJ2-7, with D perhaps matching TRBD1 or TRBD2 (5 bases each). The CDR3 consists of 14 residues. V lost 4 bases and J lost 5, with 15 bases in between. The germline CDR1 and CDR2 sequences are ENHRY and SYGVKD. The CDR3 coding sequence is TGTGCCATCAGTGGGCGGGCAGGGTCTCACGAGCAGTACTTC. Its translation is CAISGRAGSHEQYF.

The chain recombines TRBV28 with TRBJ2-7; D is unresolved. The CDR3 is 14 amino acids. V gave up 3 bases and J gave up 3 bases, with 12 bases separating them. The V gene's germline CDR1 is MDHEN and CDR2 SYDVKM. This chain's CDR3 is CASSLYARSYEQYF. In nucleotides, the CDR3 is TGTGCCAGCAGTTTGTACGCCAGGAGCTACGAGCAGTACTTC.

The J gene is TRBJ2-6, the V gene TRBV12-3 or TRBV12-4; D is undetermined. CDR3 size: 15 residues. V was trimmed by 3 bases and J by 0 bases, leaving 6 bases between them. This chain's CDR3 is CASSFRHSGANVLTF. CDR3 in DNA: TGTGCCAGCAGTTTCCGGCACTCTGGGGCCAACGTCCTGACTTTC.

Ten or more counts support this clonotype. J is TRBJ2-3 and V is TRBV5-8; D remains ambiguous. This CDR3 contains 14 residues. Germline V gene data show CDR1 as SGHTS and CDR2 as YDEGEE. Trimming cost V 0 bases and J 4 bases, with 9 bases left between them. The CDR3 nucleotides are TGTGCCAGCAGCTTGGGCCAGCTAGCAGATACGCAGTATTTT. It codes for CASSLGQLADTQYF.

This clonotype has just a few counts. This rearrangement joins TRBV24-1 to TRBJ1-1; 8 bases map to TRBD1. Germline loops: CDR1 KGHDR, CDR2 SFDVKD. J gave up 6 bases and V 9 bases, and 8 bases lay outside the gene matches. This CDR3 is 13 amino acids long. CDR3 nucleotides: TGTGCCACCCGGGAGTACAGGGGGTCTGAAGCTTTCTTT. Its protein product is CATREYRGSEAFF.

This clonotype was seen a few times. The chain is built from TRBV29-1 and TRBJ2-1; TRBD1 might be the D (6 bases). The CDR3 totals 16 residues. Trimming took 4 bases from V and 3 from J, leaving 19 bases between them. Germline V gene lookup returns CDR1 SQVTM and CDR2 ANQGSEA. CDR3 in amino acids: CSVGGPSSAGYNEQFF. CDR3 sequence (DNA): TGCAGCGTTGGGGGGCCTAGCTCGGCCGGCTACAATGAGCAGTTCTTC.

The chain recombines TRBV4-2 with TRBJ2-5; D perhaps matches TRBD2 (6 bases). The length of the CDR3 is 15 residues. The germline V gene encodes CDR1 LGHNA and CDR2 YNFKEQ. With 0 bases removed from V and 6 bases from J, the gap between germline ends came to 14 bases. In DNA form, the CDR3 reads TGTGCCAGCAGCCAAGAGAGGCGGGGCCTCAAGACCCAGTACTTC. It is translated as CASSQERRGLKTQYF.